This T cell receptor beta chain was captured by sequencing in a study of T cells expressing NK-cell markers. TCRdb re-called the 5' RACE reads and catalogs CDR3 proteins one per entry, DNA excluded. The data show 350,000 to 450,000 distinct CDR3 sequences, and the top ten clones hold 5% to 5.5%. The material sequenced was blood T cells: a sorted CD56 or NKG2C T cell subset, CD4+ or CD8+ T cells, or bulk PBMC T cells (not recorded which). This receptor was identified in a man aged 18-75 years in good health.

The chain's CDR3 is CASSQDWSRGGYNEQFF. The rearrangement uses TRBV3-1 and TRBJ2-1; the D call of TRBD2 rests on TCRdb alone, since no DNA is present to check it. The CDR3 loop spans 17 amino acids. The germline V gene encodes CDR1 LGHDT and CDR2 YNNKEL (reference sequence).